These 9 T cell receptor beta chains share one sample of origin, sequenced in a study of blood T cells in healthy people across ages. Primers used in a second PCR of roughly 7 to 11 cycles were a sample-barcoded 5' primer and a J-beta primer mix. In TCRdb, the 5' RACE reads were re-called with MiXCR into one record per CDR3 protein. This table has around 940,000 distinct CDR3 sequences, roughly 47% appearing once. The sample comprised blood. Receptors were obtained from a woman aged 55-70 years in good health.

The rearrangement joins TRBV12-3 or TRBV12-4 to TRBJ2-5, with D perhaps matching TRBD2 (5 bases). V lost 8 bases and J 8 bases, leaving 21 bases between the germline ends. The CDR3 is 14 amino acids. CDR3 protein: CASGELGAKRTQYF. The CDR3 bases are TGTGCCAGCGGGGAGCTAGGAGCCAAGAGAACCCAGTACTTC.

This clonotype was observed a few times. The chain joins TRBV12-3 or TRBV12-4 to TRBJ2-7, with 8 bases fitting TRBD1. The CDR3 covers 17 residues. V shed 0 bases, J shed 2 bases, and the junction held 9 bases outside the gene matches. As DNA, the CDR3 is TGTGCCAGCAGTTTAGCGGTAGGGAGGACAGGGACCTACGAGCAGTACTTC. Encoded protein: CASSLAVGRTGTYEQYF.

This clonotype was observed a handful of times. The rearrangement uses TRBV11-2 and TRBJ2-7; D is ambiguous. CDR3 length: 16 amino acids. V shed 0 bases and J shed 5 bases, with 17 bases lying between them. Germline values: CDR1 SGHAT, CDR2 FQNNGV. The CDR3 sequence: CASSLEVSARSHEQYF. CDR3 bases: TGTGCCAGCAGCTTAGAAGTTTCCGCACGATCCCACGAGCAGTACTTC.

Comment on this clonotype: One end of the junction does not line up with germline, which may come from a read error. The gene calls are TRBV3-1 and TRBJ2-1; no firm D call. CDR1 and CDR2 from the germline V gene are LGHDT and YNNKEL (reference sequence). The CDR3 runs to 16 residues. DNA of the CDR3: TGTGCCAGCAGCCAAGGCTACTCGAGCTCCTACGATGAGCAGTTCTTC. This gives the protein CASSQGYSSSYDEQFF.

The CDR3 DNA is TGTGCCAGCAGTCCCGACAAAGAGACCCAGTACTTC. Residues: CASSPDKETQYF. The rearrangement joins TRBV12-3 or TRBV12-4 to TRBJ2-5, with D unresolved. Deletions cut 5 bases from V and 3 bases from J, with 7 bases between. The CDR3 runs 12 residues.

This clonotype was seen only once. The chain joins TRBV5-1 to TRBJ2-5, with 8 bases lining up with TRBD2. The germline V gene encodes CDR1 SGHRS and CDR2 YFSETQ. The trim removed 3 bases at V and 2 bases at J, leaving 6 bases unmatched. CDR3 length: 15 amino acids. CDR3 amino acids: CASSSGLARQETQYF. In nucleotides, the CDR3 is TGCGCCAGCAGCTCTGGACTAGCTCGGCAAGAGACCCAGTACTTC.

This chain links TRBV20-1 with TRBJ1-2, with a tentative D call TRBD1 (5 bases). The CDR3 totals 10 residues. Trimming pared 0 bases from V and 11 bases from J, leaving 7 bases between. The V gene's germline CDR1 is DFQATT and CDR2 SNEGSKA (reference sequence). Here the CDR3 reads CSAREGLYTF. CDR3 DNA sequence: TGCAGTGCTAGAGAGGGACTTTACACCTTC.

This clonotype was seen only a few times. The chain is built from TRBV14 and TRBJ2-7; D may correspond to TRBD1 or TRBD2 (5 bases each). The V end was cut by 4 bases, the J end by 0 bases, with 16 bases between. The CDR3 is 16 amino acids. CDR1 is SGHDN and CDR2 is FVKESK in the germline V gene. The CDR3 loop is CASSPLLGVGSYEQYF. The CDR3 nucleotides are TGTGCCAGCAGCCCCCTACTAGGGGTAGGCTCCTACGAGCAGTACTTC.

In DNA form, the CDR3 reads TGTGCCATGAACAGGGTCGGAACAGATACGCAGTATTTT. Protein product: CAMNRVGTDTQYF. J is TRBJ2-3 and V is TRBV10-3; perhaps TRBD1 as D (6 bases). Per germline, CDR1 ENHRY and CDR2 SYGVKD. Trimming removed 9 bases at V and 3 bases at J, with 13 bases between. The CDR3 is 13 amino acids.